The source of this TCR beta chain is a study of radiotherapy plus CTLA-4 blockade in lung cancer. Clones were sequenced by immunoSEQ multiplex PCR, and TCRdb holds only the in-frame ones, with some missing. This table has more than 95,000 clones, roughly 74% appearing once. The CDR3 length is 15 residues. The J segment lost 0 bases and the V segment lost 5 bases, leaving 2 bases of the junction unmatched. The germline CDR1 and CDR2 sequences are ENHRY and SYGVKD. Focal radiation plus CTLA-4 blockade with ipilimumab was administered to patients who had chemo-refractory metastatic non-small-cell lung cancer.

Sequenced material: peripheral blood, taken from a patient treated with radiotherapy plus ipilimumab. The TCR was taken from a human donor with non-small cell lung cancer who had a partial response to radiotherapy plus ipilimumab. J is TRBJ2-3 and V is TRBV10-3, with 10 bases aligning to TRBD1. This CDR3 is CAISWDRGSTDTQYF. In DNA form, the CDR3 reads TGTGCCATCAGTTGGGACAGGGGTAGCACAGATACGCAGTATTTT.